This T cell receptor (beta chain) was captured in a study of blood T cell repertoires in COVID-19. Method: immunoSEQ multiplex PCR; TCRdb's copy keeps in-frame clones and lacks some. The sample records roughly 100,000 clones, roughly 80% being singletons. V lost 3 bases and J lost 2, with 14 bases in between. This CDR3 comprises 15 residues. V gene TRBV23-1 combines with J gene TRBJ2-7; D perhaps matches TRBD2 (6 bases). TRBV23-1 belongs to the ORF category, with a function that is uncertain. Sequenced material: peripheral blood. The sequence derives from a human donor in a cohort sampled during active COVID-19. The CDR3 coding sequence is TGCGCCAGCAGTCACTGGAGGGAGAGGACCTACGAGCAGTACTTC. Translated: CASSHWRERTYEQYF.